This passage covers 27 T cell receptor beta chains from one sample sequenced in a study of beta chain features in type 1 diabetes. Findings and limits, study-wide: A moderate, significant TCRB CDR3 shortening appeared in type 1 diabetes across four CD4+ subsets.

Expressed TCRB transcripts got sequenced, as all isolated RNA was reverse transcribed. Using immunoSEQ multiplex PCR, the repertoire was profiled, and TCRdb retains in-frame clones only, with some absent. The data contain 130,000 or so clones, 7% to 10% of them seen just once; the ten biggest clones take up 0.75%. These receptors' antigens are unknown. The sample comprised central memory CD4+ T cells from blood. Every receptor here comes from a man between 25 and 39 years old with type 1 diabetes.

This clone has just one count. The genes are TRBV10-3 and TRBJ1-5; perhaps TRBD1 as D (5 bases). Germline CDR1 and CDR2: ENHRY and SYGVKD. Trimming left V 6 bases short and J 7 bases short, with 16 bases between. The CDR3 contains 14 residues. DNA for the CDR3: TGTGCCATCAGGGGGGATGACAGCGGGCAGCCCCAGCATTTT. This gives the protein CAIRGDDSGQPQHF.

The chain is built from TRBV2 and TRBJ2-1; 12 bases match TRBD2. CDR3 length: 16 amino acids. CDR1 is SNHLY and CDR2 is FYNNEI in the germline V gene. The J segment lost 3 bases and the V segment lost 7 bases, leaving 7 bases of the junction unmatched. The CDR3 loop is CASTRLAGALYNEQFF. CDR3 bases: TGTGCCAGCACGCGACTAGCGGGGGCCCTCTACAATGAGCAGTTCTTC.

The chain links TRBV23-1 to TRBJ2-5; 11 nucleotides line up with TRBD2. TRBV23-1 is placed among ORFs of uncertain function. The CDR3 spans 16 residues. V gave up 7 bases and J gave up 5 bases; unmatched junction bases: 12. DNA for the CDR3: TGCGCCAGCACTCAGGGGGCTAGCGGGGGGAACGAGACCCAGTACTTC. Protein: CASTQGASGGNETQYF.

This clone was seen a handful of times. The V call is TRBV18, the J call TRBJ1-1; D call uncertain. Germline V gene sequence: CDR1 KGHSH, CDR2 LQKENI. V was trimmed by 2 bases and J by 1 base, leaving 5 bases between them. The CDR3 loop spans 13 amino acids. CDR3 amino acids: CASSPLQNTEAFF. The CDR3 region has the DNA TGTGCCAGCTCACCATTACAGAACACTGAAGCTTTCTTT.

V gene TRBV6-6 combines with J gene TRBJ2-2, with D unclear. Trimming pared 6 bases from V and 2 bases from J, leaving 7 bases between. CDR3 size: 13 residues. Germline V gives CDR1 MNHNY, CDR2 SVGAGI (reference sequence). The CDR3 loop reads CASRRLNTGELFF. In DNA, the CDR3 is TGTGCCAGCAGGCGCCTTAACACCGGGGAGCTGTTTTTT.

This clone was detected only a few times. V gene TRBV18 combines with J gene TRBJ2-2, with D perhaps matching TRBD1 (5 bases). V gave up 2 bases and J gave up 1 base, with 8 bases separating them. CDR1 and CDR2 (germline): KGHSH, LQKENI. The CDR3 is 15 amino acids. CDR3 in amino acids: CASSPMQGNTGELFF. CDR3 sequence (DNA): TGTGCCAGCTCACCAATGCAGGGGAACACCGGGGAGCTGTTTTTT.

The rearrangement links TRBV7-9 to TRBJ2-5; 9 bases align to TRBD2. This CDR3 region has 18 residues. Trimming took 5 bases from V and 4 from J; bases not matched to a gene: 17. Germline V gene data show CDR1 as SEHNR and CDR2 as FQNEAQ (reference sequence). DNA of the CDR3: TGTGCCAGCAGCCCCCGAGGGAATCCGGCTAGCGGGGTAGAGACCCAGTACTTC. This gives the protein CASSPRGNPASGVETQYF.

This clone turned up a few times. The V gene is TRBV6-4, the J gene TRBJ2-3, with D unclear. The CDR3 runs to 16 residues. V gave up 6 bases and J gave up 4 bases, with 20 bases separating them. Per germline, CDR1 MRHNA and CDR2 SNTAGT. CDR3 in amino acids: CASRRTDSRRSDTQYF. CDR3 coding DNA: TGTGCCAGCAGACGAACTGACTCCCGACGGTCAGATACGCAGTATTTT.

This clone showed up just a few times. V gene TRBV14 combines with J gene TRBJ2-3, with 7 bases matching TRBD2. Germline V gene data show CDR1 as SGHDN and CDR2 as FVKESK. J lost 2 bases, V lost 0 bases, and 5 bases had no gene match. This CDR3 comprises 16 residues. CDR3 nucleotide sequence: TGTGCCAGCAGCCAAGATCCAGCGGGGATCACAGATACGCAGTATTTT. It translates to CASSQDPAGITDTQYF.

In its sample, this clone was seen a few times. This sequence joins TRBV6-5 and TRBJ1-2; 7 nucleotides match TRBD1. The V gene's germline CDR1 is MNHEY and CDR2 SVGAGI. The trim removed 6 bases at V and 1 base at J, leaving 8 bases unmatched. The CDR3 covers 15 residues. The DNA for the CDR3 is TGTGCCAGCAGGGTAGACAGGGACCTTAACTATGGCTACACCTTC. Translation gives CASRVDRDLNYGYTF.

CDR3 sequence (DNA): TGCGCCAGCAGCCTTACCGGGACAGGGCACGGCTACACCTTC. It encodes CASSLTGTGHGYTF. The J gene is TRBJ1-2, the V gene TRBV4-3; 9 bases line up with TRBD1. The V and J ends lost 4 bases and 8 bases, in that order; junction bases with no gene match: 8. The CDR3 spans 14 residues. Germline assignment: CDR1 LGHNA and CDR2 YSLEER.

The table lists this clone with a few counts. The chain employs TRBV28 and TRBJ2-4; 8 bases are shared with TRBD2. CDR1 is MDHEN, CDR2 SYDVKM, per germline. The CDR3 is made up of 13 amino acids. V dropped 6 bases and J dropped 6; count of bases not matched to a gene: 4. The CDR3 spells CASSGGARNIQYF. DNA of the CDR3: TGTGCCAGCAGCGGGGGGGCGCGAAACATTCAGTACTTC.

The chain uses TRBV11-2 and TRBJ2-2; a weak D match, TRBD2 (5 bases). Germline-derived CDR1 and CDR2 are SGHAT and FQNNGV. This CDR3 has 15 amino acids. V shed 5 bases and J shed 5 bases, with 15 bases lying between them. CDR3 sequence (DNA): TGTGCCAGCAGCCTACAAGGACTCCAAACCGGGGAGCTGTTTTTT. Protein product: CASSLQGLQTGELFF. The whole variable domain, filled in from reference TRBV11-2 and TRBJ2-2, reads EAGVAQSPRYKIIEKRQSVAFWCNPISGHATLYWYQQILGQGPKLLIQFQNNGVVDDSQLPKDRFSAERLKGVDSTLKIQPAKLEDSAVYLCASSLQGLQTGELFFGEGSRLTVL.

This clone was counted only a few times. This chain's CDR3 is CASSLGSGVWYF. The DNA for the CDR3 is TGTGCCAGCAGTTTAGGGTCGGGGGTCTGGTACTTC. The rearrangement joins TRBV28 to TRBJ2-5; possibly TRBD2 for D (6 bases). From germline, CDR1 is MDHEN and CDR2 SYDVKM. The V and J ends lost 2 bases and 13 bases respectively, with 14 bases between them. CDR3 size: 12 residues.

The V call is TRBV7-9, the J call TRBJ1-2; D perhaps matches TRBD1 (6 bases). V was pared by 3 bases and J by 4 bases, with 12 bases between. The CDR3 is 14 residues long. From germline, CDR1 is SEHNR and CDR2 FQNEAQ (reference sequence). This CDR3 reads CASSFQGPLYGYTF. In DNA, the CDR3 is TGTGCCAGCAGCTTCCAGGGGCCCCTCTATGGCTACACCTTC.

This clone was seen only a few times. This chain uses TRBV7-9 with TRBJ1-1; D unclear. The CDR3 is 13 residues long. CDR1 is SEHNR, CDR2 FQNEAQ, per germline (reference sequence). V was clipped by 3 bases and J by 0 bases, with 5 bases between them. DNA of the CDR3: TGTGCCAGCAGCTTTGACATGAACACTGAAGCTTTCTTT. Amino acid sequence: CASSFDMNTEAFF.

The chain carries TRBV23-1 and TRBJ2-7; D may be TRBD1 (6 bases). TRBV23-1 is an ORF; its function is uncertain. The CDR3 is 14 residues long. The V end lost 7 bases, the J end lost 5 bases, and 18 bases lay between the germline ends. Here the CDR3 DNA reads TGCGCCAGCACTCCTCCCAGGGGAAAAGACGAGCAGTACTTC. Its protein is CASTPPRGKDEQYF.

This clone was picked up many times. This chain connects TRBV9 to TRBJ2-1; D is perhaps TRBD2 (5 bases). Germline lookup yields CDR1 SGDLS and CDR2 YYNGEE. Trimming removed 2 bases at V and 3 bases at J, with 12 bases between. The CDR3 consists of 15 residues. The DNA for the CDR3 is TGTGCCAGCAGCGTCGGAGGAACCCTCTACAATGAGCAGTTCTTC. Translation gives CASSVGGTLYNEQFF.

This clone was detected a few times. V usage is TRBV5-1 and J usage is TRBJ1-5; TRBD1 matches 9 bases. The CDR3 extends over 15 amino acids. V trimming: 4 bases; J trimming: 5 bases; junction bases outside the gene matches: 7. Germline V CDR1 and CDR2: SGHRS, YFSETQ. CDR3 amino acids: CASSPQGAPDQPQHF. CDR3 nucleotide sequence: TGCGCCAGCAGCCCACAGGGGGCGCCGGATCAGCCCCAGCATTTT. Looking up the rest from reference TRBV5-1 and TRBJ1-5 gives the full variable domain: KAGVTQTPRYLIKTRGQQVTLSCSPISGHRSVSWYQQTPGQGLQFLFEYFSETQRNKGNFPGRFSGRQFSNSRSEMNVSTLELGDSALYLCASSPQGAPDQPQHFGDGTRLSIL.

The V and J genes are TRBV2 and TRBJ2-7, with D possibly being TRBD2 (5 bases). Germline V gene lookup returns CDR1 SNHLY and CDR2 FYNNEI. The CDR3 is 13 amino acids. Trimming took off 9 bases at V and 0 bases at J, with 12 bases between the two ends. Written as DNA, the CDR3 is TGTGCCAGTAAGACGGGAAGCTCCTACGAGCAGTACTTC. Translated: CASKTGSSYEQYF.

This clone was seen more than once but under ten times. This chain links TRBV2 with TRBJ2-1; unclear D gene. Trimming took 8 bases from V and 4 from J, leaving 9 bases between them. Germline V CDR1 and CDR2: SNHLY, FYNNEI. This CDR3 is built from 12 residues. The CDR3 DNA reads as TGTGCCAGCTCTACGGAGTACAATGAGCAGTTCTTC. Translating gives CASSTEYNEQFF.

The rearrangement joins TRBV28 to TRBJ2-1; 13 bases line up with TRBD2. The CDR3 runs 15 residues. Germline CDR1 is MDHEN and CDR2 is SYDVKM. Trimming took 4 bases from V and 4 from J; bases not matched to a gene: 1. CDR3 amino acids: CASSSLAGGYNEQFF. CDR3 coding DNA: TGTGCCAGCAGTTCACTAGCGGGGGGGTACAATGAGCAGTTCTTC.

J is TRBJ2-5 and V is TRBV5-1; D may be TRBD2 (5 bases). Trimming left V 4 bases short and J 5 bases short, with 18 bases between. In germline, CDR1 is SGHRS, CDR2 YFSETQ. This CDR3 has 15 amino acids. Written as DNA, the CDR3 is TGCGCCAGCAGCGCCTCCGGGAACCTGGGGGAGACCCAGTACTTC. Its protein product is CASSASGNLGETQYF.

This clone was seen more than once but under ten times. The rearrangement links TRBV5-8 to TRBJ2-1, with 10 nucleotides matching TRBD1. Germline V gene data show CDR1 as SGHTS and CDR2 as YDEGEE. This CDR3 has 13 residues. V was pared by 8 bases and J by 4 bases, with 3 bases of the junction left unmatched. The DNA of the CDR3 is TGTGCCAGGCCGGGACAGGGGTACAATGAGCAGTTCTTC. This translates into CARPGQGYNEQFF.

This clone was counted only a few times. J is TRBJ1-5 and V is TRBV6-1, with 8 nucleotides matching TRBD1. Germline V gene sequence: CDR1 MNHNS, CDR2 SASEGT. The J segment lost 3 bases and the V segment lost 5 bases, leaving 6 bases of the junction unmatched. The CDR3 spans 15 residues. CDR3 sequence reads: CASSRDRGINQPQHF. The CDR3 nucleotides are TGTGCCAGCAGTCGTGACAGGGGAATCAATCAGCCCCAGCATTTT.

The chain recombines TRBV5-1 with TRBJ2-1; TRBD1 might be the D (6 bases). The CDR3 covers 14 residues. Deletions cut 4 bases from V and 4 bases from J, with 12 bases between. Per the germline V gene, CDR1 is SGHRS and CDR2 is YFSETQ. CDR3 residues: CASSRGGVYNEQFF. The DNA for the CDR3 is TGCGCCAGCAGCCGAGGGGGAGTTTACAATGAGCAGTTCTTC.

This clone has a handful of counts. This chain links TRBV4-2 with TRBJ2-5; 9 bases map to TRBD2. CDR3 length: 15 residues. Germline lookup yields CDR1 LGHNA and CDR2 YNFKEQ. Trimming at V came to 2 bases and at J to 4 bases, leaving 5 bases not matched to a gene. The CDR3 loop reads CASSQRLAVGETQYF. The CDR3 DNA follows: TGTGCCAGCAGCCAAAGACTAGCGGTAGGAGAGACCCAGTACTTC.